This T cell receptor (beta chain) was recovered during a study of CD8 T cells in Susac syndrome. With random hexamers, reverse transcription was performed on about 0.5 to 1 ug of RNA. TCRdb re-called the immunoSEQ multiplex PCR reads with MiXCR, one entry per CDR3 protein. This table has approximately 120,000 distinct CDR3 sequences, around 94% appearing once. The CDR3 runs 15 residues. Trimming stripped 6 bases from V and 3 bases from J, with 15 bases between. CDR1 is SGHRS and CDR2 is YFSETQ in the germline V gene. CD8+ and CD4+ T cells from blood underwent TCR beta sequencing, which was carried out in a high-throughput format.

The chain combines TRBV5-1 with TRBJ2-2, with D maybe TRBD2 (5 bases). The specimen sequenced was CD4+ T cells from PBMCs. This receptor was obtained from a human donor in good health. The CDR3 DNA follows: TGCGCCAGCATATCGACGGGAATGGACACCGGGGAGCTGTTTTTT. It yields the protein CASISTGMDTGELFF. Full variable domain (rest looked up from reference TRBV5-1 and TRBJ2-2): KAGVTQTPRYLIKTRGQQVTLSCSPISGHRSVSWYQQTPGQGLQFLFEYFSETQRNKGNFPGRFSGRQFSNSRSEMNVSTLELGDSALYLCASISTGMDTGELFFGEGSRLTVL.